This paragraph reports one TCR beta chain. Antigen specificity is unknown. The sample comes from a study of CD8 T cells in ankylosing spondylitis. 5'-RACE, quantitative and with molecular barcodes, yielded the TCR beta libraries. TCRdb re-called the 5' RACE reads through MiXCR, storing one row per CDR3 protein. Of 800,000 to 900,000 distinct CDR3 sequences listed, approximately 12% are singletons. General observations from the study: In the blood and synovial fluid of reactive arthritis, some motif variants had been previously reported. Peripheral blood samples showed relatively rare disease-linked clones, and these clones were CD8+. There was a TCR beta motif, made of 7 to 9 highly homologous variants, that appeared characteristic of ankylosing spondylitis blood. In ankylosing spondylitis patients, matched synovial fluid reportedly showed significant enrichment of disease-linked clones.

The V end lost 3 bases, the J end lost 4 bases, and 8 bases lay between the germline ends. The germline gives CDR1 GTSNPN, CDR2 SVGIG (reference sequence). This CDR3 is 12 amino acids long. The sequencing input was blood, either unsorted or a sorted T cell fraction (not recorded which). The rearrangement links TRBV30 to TRBJ2-3, with unresolved D. The sequence was collected from a male donor with ankylosing spondylitis. CDR3 nucleotides: TGTGCCTGGAGCACGAAAGCAGATACGCAGTATTTT. Its protein is CAWSTKADTQYF.